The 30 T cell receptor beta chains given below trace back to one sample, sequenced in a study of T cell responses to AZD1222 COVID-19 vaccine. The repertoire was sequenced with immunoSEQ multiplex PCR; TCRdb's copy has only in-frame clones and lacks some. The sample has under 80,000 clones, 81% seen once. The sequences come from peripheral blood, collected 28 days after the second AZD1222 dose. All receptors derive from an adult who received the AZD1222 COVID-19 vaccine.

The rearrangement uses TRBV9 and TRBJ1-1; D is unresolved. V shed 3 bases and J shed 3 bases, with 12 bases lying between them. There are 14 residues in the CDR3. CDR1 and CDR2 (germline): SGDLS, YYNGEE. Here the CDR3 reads CASSANVGDTEAFF. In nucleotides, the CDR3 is TGTGCCAGCAGCGCCAACGTCGGGGACACTGAAGCTTTCTTT.

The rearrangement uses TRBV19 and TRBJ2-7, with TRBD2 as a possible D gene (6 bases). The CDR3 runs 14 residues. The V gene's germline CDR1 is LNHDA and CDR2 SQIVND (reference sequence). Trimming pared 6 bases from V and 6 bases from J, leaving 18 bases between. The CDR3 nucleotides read TGTGCCAGTAGCCCCCAAGGACTGGGAGGCGAGCAGTACTTC. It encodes CASSPQGLGGEQYF.

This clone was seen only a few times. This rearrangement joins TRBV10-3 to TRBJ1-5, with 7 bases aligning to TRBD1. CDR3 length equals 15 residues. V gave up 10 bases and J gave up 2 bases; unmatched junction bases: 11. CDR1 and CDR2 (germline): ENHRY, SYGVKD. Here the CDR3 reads CATHTGDGRNQPQHF. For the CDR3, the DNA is TGTGCCACCCACACAGGGGACGGCCGCAATCAGCCCCAGCATTTT.

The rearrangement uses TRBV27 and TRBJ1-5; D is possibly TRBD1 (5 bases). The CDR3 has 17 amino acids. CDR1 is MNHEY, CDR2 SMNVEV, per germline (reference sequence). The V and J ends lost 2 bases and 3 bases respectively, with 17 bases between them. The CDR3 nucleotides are TGTGCCAGCAGTTTACGCCCCGTCGGGACCGACAATCAGCCCCAGCATTTT. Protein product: CASSLRPVGTDNQPQHF.

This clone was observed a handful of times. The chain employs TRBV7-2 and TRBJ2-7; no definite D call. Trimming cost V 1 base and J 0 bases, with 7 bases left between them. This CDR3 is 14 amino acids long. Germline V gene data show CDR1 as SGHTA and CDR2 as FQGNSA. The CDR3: CASSLGRSSYEQYF. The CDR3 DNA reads TGTGCCAGCAGCTTAGGCAGGAGCTCCTACGAGCAGTACTTC. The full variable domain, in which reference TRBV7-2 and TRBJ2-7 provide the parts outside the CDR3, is GAGVSQSPSNKVTEKGKDVELRCDPISGHTALYWYRQSLGQGLEFLIYFQGNSAPDKSGLPSDRFSAERTGGSVSTLTIQRTQQEDSAVYLCASSLGRSSYEQYFGPGTRLTVT.

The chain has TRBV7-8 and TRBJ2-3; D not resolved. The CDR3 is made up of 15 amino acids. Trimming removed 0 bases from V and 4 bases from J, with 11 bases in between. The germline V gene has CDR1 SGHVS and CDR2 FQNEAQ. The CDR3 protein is CASSLAPLRADTQYF. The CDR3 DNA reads TGTGCCAGCAGCTTAGCTCCGCTCCGTGCAGATACGCAGTATTTT.

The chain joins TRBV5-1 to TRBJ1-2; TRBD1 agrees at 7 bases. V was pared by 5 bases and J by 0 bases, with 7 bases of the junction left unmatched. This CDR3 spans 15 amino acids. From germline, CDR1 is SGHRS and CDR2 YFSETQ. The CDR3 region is CASRLGTATNYGYTF. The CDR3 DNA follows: TGCGCCAGCAGGCTTGGGACAGCCACTAACTATGGCTACACCTTC.

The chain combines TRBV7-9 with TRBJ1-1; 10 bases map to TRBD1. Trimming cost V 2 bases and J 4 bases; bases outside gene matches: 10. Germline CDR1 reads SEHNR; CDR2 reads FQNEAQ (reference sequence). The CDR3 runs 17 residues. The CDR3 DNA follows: TGTGCCAGCAGCTTACGGTCGACAGGGGGCGCGGTCACTGAAGCTTTCTTT. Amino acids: CASSLRSTGGAVTEAFF.

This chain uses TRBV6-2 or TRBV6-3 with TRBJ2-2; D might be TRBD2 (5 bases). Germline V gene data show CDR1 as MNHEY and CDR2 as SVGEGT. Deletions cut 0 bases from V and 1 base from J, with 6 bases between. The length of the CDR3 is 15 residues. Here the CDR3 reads CASSYSGVNTGELFF. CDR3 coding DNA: TGTGCCAGCAGTTACTCGGGAGTGAACACCGGGGAGCTGTTTTTT.

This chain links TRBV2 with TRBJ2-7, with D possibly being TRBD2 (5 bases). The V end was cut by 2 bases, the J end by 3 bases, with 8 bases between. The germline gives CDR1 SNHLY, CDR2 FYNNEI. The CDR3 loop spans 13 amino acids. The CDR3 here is CASSEQRDYEQYF. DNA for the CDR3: TGTGCCAGCAGTGAACAGAGGGACTACGAGCAGTACTTC.

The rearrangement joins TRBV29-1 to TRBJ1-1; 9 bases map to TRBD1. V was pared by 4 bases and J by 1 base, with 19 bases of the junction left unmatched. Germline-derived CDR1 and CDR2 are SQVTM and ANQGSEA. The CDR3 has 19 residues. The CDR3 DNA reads TGCAGCGTTGTTGGGCGCGGACAGGGGTGGATCCTGGGGAACACTGAAGCTTTCTTT. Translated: CSVVGRGQGWILGNTEAFF.

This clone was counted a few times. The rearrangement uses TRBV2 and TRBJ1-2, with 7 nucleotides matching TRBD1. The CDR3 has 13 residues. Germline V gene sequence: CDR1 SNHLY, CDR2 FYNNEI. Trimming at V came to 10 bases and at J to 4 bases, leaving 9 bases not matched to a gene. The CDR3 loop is CAIIPRDSYGYTF. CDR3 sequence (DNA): TGTGCCATCATTCCCCGGGACAGCTATGGCTACACCTTC.

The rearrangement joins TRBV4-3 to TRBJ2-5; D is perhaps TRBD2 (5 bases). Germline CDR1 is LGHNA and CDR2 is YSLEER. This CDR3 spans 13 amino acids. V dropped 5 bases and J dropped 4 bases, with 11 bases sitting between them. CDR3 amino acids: CASSDGLIETQYF. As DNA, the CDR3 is TGCGCCAGCAGCGATGGACTGATAGAGACCCAGTACTTC.

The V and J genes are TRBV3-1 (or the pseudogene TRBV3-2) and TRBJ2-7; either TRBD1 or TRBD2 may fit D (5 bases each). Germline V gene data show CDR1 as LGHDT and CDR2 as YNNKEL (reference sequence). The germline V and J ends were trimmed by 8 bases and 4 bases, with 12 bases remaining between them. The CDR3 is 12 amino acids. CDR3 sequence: CASDSGGYEQYF. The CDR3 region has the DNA TGTGCCAGCGATTCTGGGGGATACGAGCAGTACTTC.

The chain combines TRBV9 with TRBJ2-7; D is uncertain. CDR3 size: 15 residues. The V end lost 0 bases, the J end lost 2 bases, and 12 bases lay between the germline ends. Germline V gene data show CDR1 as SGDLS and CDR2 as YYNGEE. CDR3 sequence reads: CASSVEVGLAYEQYF. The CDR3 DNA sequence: TGTGCCAGCAGCGTAGAGGTAGGTTTGGCCTACGAGCAGTACTTC.

The CDR3, as DNA: TGTGCCAGCAGCCAGAGACTAGCGGGGCGCAGCGGGGAGACCCAGTACTTC. It codes for CASSQRLAGRSGETQYF. The chain has TRBV28 and TRBJ2-5, with 11 bases identical to TRBD2. V trimming: 6 bases; J trimming: 5 bases; junction bases outside the gene matches: 14. CDR3 length: 17 amino acids. Germline values: CDR1 MDHEN, CDR2 SYDVKM.

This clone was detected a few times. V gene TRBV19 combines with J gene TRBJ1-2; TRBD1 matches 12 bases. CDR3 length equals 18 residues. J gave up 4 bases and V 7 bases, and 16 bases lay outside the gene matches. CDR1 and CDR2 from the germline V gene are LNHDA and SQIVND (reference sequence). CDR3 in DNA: TGTGCCAGTACCGATGATGCGGGACAGGGGGCGCGAGTCTATGGCTACACCTTC. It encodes CASTDDAGQGARVYGYTF.

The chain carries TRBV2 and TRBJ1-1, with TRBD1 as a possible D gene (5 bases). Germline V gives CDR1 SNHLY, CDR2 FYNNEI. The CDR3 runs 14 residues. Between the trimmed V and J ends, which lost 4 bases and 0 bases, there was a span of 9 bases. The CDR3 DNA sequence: TGTGCCAGCAGTGCCGACAGAATGAACACTGAAGCTTTCTTT. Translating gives CASSADRMNTEAFF.

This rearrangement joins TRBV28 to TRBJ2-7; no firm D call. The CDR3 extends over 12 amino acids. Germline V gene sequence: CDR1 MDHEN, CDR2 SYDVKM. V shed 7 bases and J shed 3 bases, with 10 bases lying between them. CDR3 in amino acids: CASIGSGYEQYF. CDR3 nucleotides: TGTGCCAGCATCGGGTCTGGCTACGAGCAGTACTTC.

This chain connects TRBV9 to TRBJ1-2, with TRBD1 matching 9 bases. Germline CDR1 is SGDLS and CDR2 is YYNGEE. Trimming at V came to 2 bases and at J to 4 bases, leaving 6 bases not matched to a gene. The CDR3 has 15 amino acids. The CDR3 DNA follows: TGTGCCAGCAGCGTCTCGGACAGGGGAGCCTATGGCTACACCTTC. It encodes CASSVSDRGAYGYTF.

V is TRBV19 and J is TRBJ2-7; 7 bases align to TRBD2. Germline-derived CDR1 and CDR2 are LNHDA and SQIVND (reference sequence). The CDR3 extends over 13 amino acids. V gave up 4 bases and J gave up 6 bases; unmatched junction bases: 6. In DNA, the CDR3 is TGTGCCAGTAGTAGTCAGCGGGGTGGCGAGCAGTACTTC. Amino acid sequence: CASSSQRGGEQYF.

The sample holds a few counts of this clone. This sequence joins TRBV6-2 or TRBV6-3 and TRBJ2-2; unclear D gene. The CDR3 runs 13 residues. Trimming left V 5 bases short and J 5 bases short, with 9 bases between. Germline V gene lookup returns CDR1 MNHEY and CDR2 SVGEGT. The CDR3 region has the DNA TGTGCCAGCAGTCCATCCGGAACCGGGGAGCTGTTTTTT. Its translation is CASSPSGTGELFF.

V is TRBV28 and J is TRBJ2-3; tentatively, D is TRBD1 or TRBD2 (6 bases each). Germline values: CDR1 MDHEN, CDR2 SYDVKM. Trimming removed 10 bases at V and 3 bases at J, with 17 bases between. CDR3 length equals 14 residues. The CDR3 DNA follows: TGTGCCACCGGGGGCGGGGACGGAACAGATACGCAGTATTTT. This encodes CATGGGDGTDTQYF.

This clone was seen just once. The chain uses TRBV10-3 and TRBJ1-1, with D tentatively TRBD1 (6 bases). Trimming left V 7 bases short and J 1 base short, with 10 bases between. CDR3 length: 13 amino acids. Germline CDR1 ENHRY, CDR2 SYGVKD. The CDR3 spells CAINGQRNTEAFF. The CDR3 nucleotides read TGTGCCATCAACGGACAGAGGAACACTGAAGCTTTCTTT.

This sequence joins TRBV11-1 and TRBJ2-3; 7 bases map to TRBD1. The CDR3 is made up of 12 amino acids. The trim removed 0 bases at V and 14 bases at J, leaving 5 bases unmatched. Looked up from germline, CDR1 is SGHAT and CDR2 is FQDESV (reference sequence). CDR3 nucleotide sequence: TGTGCCAGCAGCTTAGCGGGACAGTCTACGTATTTT. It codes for CASSLAGQSTYF.

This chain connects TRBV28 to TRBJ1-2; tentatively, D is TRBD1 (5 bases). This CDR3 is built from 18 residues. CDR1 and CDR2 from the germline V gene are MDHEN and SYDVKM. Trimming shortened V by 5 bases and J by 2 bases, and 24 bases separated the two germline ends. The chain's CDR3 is CASSPSTGNPIGNYGYTF. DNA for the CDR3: TGTGCCAGCAGTCCTAGTACAGGCAATCCGATAGGCAACTATGGCTACACCTTC.

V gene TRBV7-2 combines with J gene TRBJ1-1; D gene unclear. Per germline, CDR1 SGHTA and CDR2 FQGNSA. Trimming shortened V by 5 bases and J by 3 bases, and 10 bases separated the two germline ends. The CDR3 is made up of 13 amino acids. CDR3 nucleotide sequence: TGTGCCAGCAGCCCTTACTGGGACACTGAAGCTTTCTTT. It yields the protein CASSPYWDTEAFF.

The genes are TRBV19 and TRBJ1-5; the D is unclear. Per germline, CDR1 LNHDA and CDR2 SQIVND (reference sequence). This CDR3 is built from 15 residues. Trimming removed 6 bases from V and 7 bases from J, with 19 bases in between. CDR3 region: CASRPTTTQDQPQHF. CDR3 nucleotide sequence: TGTGCCAGTAGGCCTACAACAACCCAGGACCAGCCCCAGCATTTT.

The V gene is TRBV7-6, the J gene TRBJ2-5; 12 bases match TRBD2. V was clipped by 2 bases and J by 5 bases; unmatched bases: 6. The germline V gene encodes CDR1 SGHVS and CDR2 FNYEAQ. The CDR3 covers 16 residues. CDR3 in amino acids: CASSLSSGRAGETQYF. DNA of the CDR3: TGTGCCAGCAGCTTATCTAGCGGGAGGGCCGGGGAGACCCAGTACTTC.

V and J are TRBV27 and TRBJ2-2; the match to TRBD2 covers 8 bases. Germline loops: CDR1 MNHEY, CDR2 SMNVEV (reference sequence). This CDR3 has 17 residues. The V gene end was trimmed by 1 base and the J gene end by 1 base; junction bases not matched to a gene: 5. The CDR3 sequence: CASSLFTTSGNTGELFF. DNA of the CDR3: TGTGCCAGCAGTTTATTTACAACTAGCGGGAACACCGGGGAGCTGTTTTTT.